The source of this T cell receptor beta chain is a study of blood T cell repertoires in COVID-19. Study overall: COVID-19 samples from acute and convalescent phases originated in the United States, Italy and Spain. T cells, B-cell-depleted T cells, or PBMCs provided the cDNA or gDNA that served as material.

In the original workflow: Estimated nucleated cell counts came from reference gene primer amplification. Sequencing used immunoSEQ multiplex PCR; TCRdb keeps in-frame clones, though not all of them. From that table come the V and J calls and clone size; the DNA was used to work out D and trimming. The sample yields about 34,000 clones, roughly 92% seen once. The ends lost 2 bases at V and 2 bases at J; junction bases unmatched: 5. The CDR3 spans 16 residues. CDR1 MNHNS and CDR2 SASEGT come from the germline V gene. Material for sequencing was peripheral blood. J is TRBJ2-7 and V is TRBV6-1; 11 nucleotides agree with TRBD1. This TCR was recovered from a human donor in a cohort sampled during active COVID-19. CDR3 nucleotides: TGTGCCAGCAGTGAATTGGGGGGACAGGGGGCCTACGAGCAGTACTTC. This sequence encodes CASSELGGQGAYEQYF.